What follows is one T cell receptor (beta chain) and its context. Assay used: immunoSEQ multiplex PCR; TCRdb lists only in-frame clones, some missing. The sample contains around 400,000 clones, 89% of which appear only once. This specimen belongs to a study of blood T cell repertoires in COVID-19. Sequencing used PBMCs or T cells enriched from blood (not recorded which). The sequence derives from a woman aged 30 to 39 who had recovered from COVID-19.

CDR3 region: CASSLGGTAYGYTF. CDR3 DNA sequence: TGTGCCAGCAGCTTAGGCGGGACAGCCTATGGCTACACCTTC. V usage is TRBV7-9 and J usage is TRBJ1-2; 7 nucleotides line up with TRBD1. V trimming: 1 base; J trimming: 4 bases; junction bases outside the gene matches: 3. The CDR3 contains 14 residues. CDR1 is SEHNR and CDR2 is FQNEAQ in the germline V gene (reference sequence).